These T cell receptor beta chains were read from a single sample in a study of response to subunit inactivated influenza vaccine. TCRdb reanalysed the RT-PCR reads using MiXCR and keeps one entry per CDR3 protein. In the table there are about 500,000 distinct CDR3 sequences, approximately 15% of which are singletons. The sample consisted of CD4+ T cells sorted from PBMCs, taken about 23 months after vaccination. The source of these receptors is a man aged 45 to 75 who received an inactivated influenza vaccine. The CDR3 runs from the conserved cysteine through the conserved F or W. Fields, in order: J gene, V gene, clone size, D gene, CDR3 protein, CDR3 DNA. A D gene is named only where the DNA matches it firmly. Rows give clone size only sometimes, using once, few, many, or a class for an expanded clone.

j_gene: TRBJ2-3
v_gene: TRBV9
abundance: .
d_gene: TRBD2
CDR3aa: CASSVGLAVDTQYF
CDR3nt: TGTGCCAGCAGCGTGGGTCTAGCGGTAGATACGCAGTATTTT

j_gene: TRBJ1-2
v_gene: TRBV4-3
abundance: many
d_gene: .
CDR3aa: CASSQDLGGRGYGYTF
CDR3nt: TGCGCCAGCAGCCAAGATCTTGGGGGCCGGGGCTATGGCTACACCTTC

j_gene: TRBJ2-5
v_gene: TRBV7-2
abundance: few
d_gene: .
CDR3aa: CASSSRVGLQETQYF
CDR3nt: TGTGCCAGCAGCTCCCGGGTGGGGTTACAAGAGACCCAGTACTTC

j_gene: TRBJ2-5
v_gene: TRBV7-9
abundance: few
d_gene: .
CDR3aa: CASSPNSGAQETQYF
CDR3nt: TGTGCCAGCAGCCCTAACTCCGGGGCCCAAGAGACCCAGTACTTC

j_gene: TRBJ1-2
v_gene: TRBV7-9
abundance: .
d_gene: .
CDR3aa: CASSLGRVSGDGYTF
CDR3nt: TGTGCCAGCAGCTTAGGAAGGGTCTCCGGCGATGGCTACACCTTC

j_gene: TRBJ2-5
v_gene: TRBV12-3/TRBV12-4
abundance: .
d_gene: TRBD1
CDR3aa: CASSPDRGVETQYF
CDR3nt: TGTGCCAGCAGTCCCGACAGGGGCGTTGAGACCCAGTACTTC

j_gene: TRBJ2-6
v_gene: TRBV7-2
abundance: .
d_gene: .
CDR3aa: CASARGPLISGANVLTF
CDR3nt: TGTGCCAGCGCCAGAGGACCGTTGATCTCTGGGGCCAACGTCCTGACTTTC

j_gene: TRBJ2-2
v_gene: TRBV19
abundance: few
d_gene: .
CDR3aa: CASSTGIYGELFF
CDR3nt: TGTGCCAGTAGTACAGGGATCTACGGGGAGCTGTTTTTT

j_gene: TRBJ2-1
v_gene: TRBV27
abundance: few
d_gene: .
CDR3aa: CASSLSGLPSEQFF
CDR3nt: TGTGCCAGCAGTTTATCTGGCCTCCCCAGTGAGCAGTTCTTC

j_gene: TRBJ2-7
v_gene: TRBV20-1
abundance: .
d_gene: .
CDR3aa: CSARDFNEQYF
CDR3nt: TGCAGTGCTAGAGATTTTAACGAGCAGTACTTC